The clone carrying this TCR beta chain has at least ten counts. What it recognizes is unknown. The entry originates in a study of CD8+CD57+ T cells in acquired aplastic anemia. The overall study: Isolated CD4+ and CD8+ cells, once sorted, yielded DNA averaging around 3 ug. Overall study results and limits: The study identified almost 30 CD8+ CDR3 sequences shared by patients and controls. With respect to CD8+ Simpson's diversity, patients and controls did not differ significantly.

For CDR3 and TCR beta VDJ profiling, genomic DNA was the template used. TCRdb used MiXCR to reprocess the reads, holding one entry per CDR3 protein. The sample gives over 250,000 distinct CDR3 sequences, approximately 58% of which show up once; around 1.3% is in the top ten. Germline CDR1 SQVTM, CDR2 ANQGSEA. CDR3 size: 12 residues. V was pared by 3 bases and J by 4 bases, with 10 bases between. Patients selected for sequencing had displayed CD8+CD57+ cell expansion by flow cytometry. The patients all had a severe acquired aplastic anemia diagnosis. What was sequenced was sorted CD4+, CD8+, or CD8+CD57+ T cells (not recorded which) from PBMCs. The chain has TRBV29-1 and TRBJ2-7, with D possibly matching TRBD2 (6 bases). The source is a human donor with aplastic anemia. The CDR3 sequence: CSVDGTDYEQYF. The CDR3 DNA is TGCAGCGTTGACGGGACTGATTACGAGCAGTACTTC.